The 18 T cell receptor beta chains listed next were all sequenced from one sample in a study of cytomegalovirus exposure and HLA in healthy donors. Researchers ran the PCR with 60 Vbeta and 13 Jbeta primers. The protocol was immunoSEQ multiplex PCR, while the TCRdb copy is restricted to in-frame clones and leaves out a portion. The sample holds roughly 190,000 clones, around 85% seen once. Sequencing was done on a sample of PBMCs. These receptors all come from a man between 40 and 49 years old in good health and CMV-seropositive.

In nucleotides, the CDR3 is TGTGCCAGCAGCTTAGTCCCGGCAGATACGCAGTATTTT. Residues: CASSLVPADTQYF. V is TRBV11-2 and J is TRBJ2-3; D not certain. V was cut by 1 base and J by 4 bases, with 6 bases left in between. This CDR3 contains 13 residues. Germline CDR1 reads SGHAT; CDR2 reads FQNNGV.

The chain combines TRBV19 with TRBJ1-1; no definite D call. The CDR3 sequence is 12 residues long. Germline-derived CDR1 and CDR2 are LNHDA and SQIVND (reference sequence). V lost 2 bases and J 3 bases, leaving 4 bases between the germline ends. As DNA, the CDR3 is TGTGCCAGTAGTATACAGGACACTGAAGCTTTCTTT. It specifies CASSIQDTEAFF.

V is TRBV2 and J is TRBJ1-5; 8 bases are a match to TRBD1. V lost 6 bases and J lost 2; bases outside the gene matches: 9. The germline CDR1 and CDR2 sequences are SNHLY and FYNNEI. CDR3 length equals 16 residues. The chain's CDR3 is CASRGRTGLGNQPQHF. The CDR3 coding sequence is TGTGCCAGCAGGGGAAGGACAGGGTTGGGCAATCAGCCCCAGCATTTT.

The V call is TRBV7-9, the J call TRBJ2-7, with D perhaps TRBD2 (5 bases). V was shortened by 6 bases and J by 3 bases, with 15 bases between the two germline ends. Germline assignment: CDR1 SEHNR and CDR2 FQNEAQ (reference sequence). The CDR3 covers 14 residues. CDR3 region: CASSPRDLLYEQYF. The CDR3 DNA reads TGTGCCAGCAGTCCCCGGGATCTACTCTACGAGCAGTACTTC.

The chain has TRBV7-8 and TRBJ2-1; 15 bases map to TRBD2. The germline CDR1 and CDR2 sequences are SGHVS and FQNEAQ. This CDR3 region has 16 residues. The V gene end was trimmed by 5 bases and the J gene end by 7 bases; junction bases not matched to a gene: 6. The CDR3 DNA reads TGTGCCAGCAGCGCGGGACTAGCGGGGGGCGATAATGAGCAGTTCTTC. As protein: CASSAGLAGGDNEQFF.

This chain links TRBV9 with TRBJ1-3; unclear D gene. The CDR3 extends over 14 amino acids. The germline V gene has CDR1 SGDLS and CDR2 YYNGEE. V was clipped by 1 base and J by 0 bases, with 5 bases between them. CDR3 residues: CASSVRGSGNTIYF. In DNA, the CDR3 is TGTGCCAGCAGCGTAAGAGGCTCTGGAAACACCATATATTTT.

The gene calls are TRBV19 and TRBJ1-1; no firm D call. The CDR3 covers 17 residues. Trimming cost V 6 bases and J 0 bases, with 20 bases left between them. Germline lookup yields CDR1 LNHDA and CDR2 SQIVND (reference sequence). The CDR3 DNA follows: TGTGCCAGTAGACTGACCGGTGGGCTGCCAATGAACACTGAAGCTTTCTTT. Protein product: CASRLTGGLPMNTEAFF.

The genes are TRBV9 and TRBJ2-7, with a weak D call TRBD2 (6 bases). V gave up 0 bases and J gave up 4 bases, with 11 bases separating them. Per germline, CDR1 SGDLS and CDR2 YYNGEE. CDR3 size: 14 residues. The CDR3 protein is CASSVGGEGYEQYF. CDR3 DNA sequence: TGTGCCAGCAGCGTAGGGGGGGAAGGGTACGAGCAGTACTTC.

The chain carries TRBV13 and TRBJ2-5; 7 nucleotides match TRBD1. J was trimmed by 5 bases and V by 5 bases; bases with no gene match: 8. The CDR3 has 14 amino acids. Germline values: CDR1 PRHDT, CDR2 FYEKMQ (reference sequence). This CDR3 reads CASSPTGPGETQYF. In DNA form, the CDR3 reads TGTGCCAGCAGCCCGACAGGGCCGGGGGAGACCCAGTACTTC.

In its sample, this clone was seen a few times. The chain employs TRBV5-6 and TRBJ1-1; 7 positions match TRBD1. With V trimmed by 3 bases and J by 8 bases, 7 bases remained unmatched. The germline V gene has CDR1 SGHDT and CDR2 YYEEEE. The CDR3 totals 13 residues. The CDR3 reads CASSSETTGEAFF. As DNA, the CDR3 is TGTGCCAGCAGCTCAGAAACGACAGGGGAAGCTTTCTTT.

This clone was found once. Other DNA variants within this sample encode the same CDR3. The chain links TRBV6-1 to TRBJ2-1; 8 bases match TRBD1. The CDR3 runs 13 residues. V was clipped by 9 bases and J by 7 bases; unmatched bases: 8. Looked up from germline, CDR1 is MNHNS and CDR2 is SASEGT. This CDR3 reads CASRRQGANEQFF. The CDR3 nucleotides are TGTGCCAGTAGGAGGCAGGGGGCTAATGAGCAGTTCTTC.

The chain has TRBV25-1 and TRBJ1-2; D uncertain. V lost 4 bases, J lost 0 bases, and 18 bases lay in between. From germline, CDR1 is MGHDK and CDR2 SYGVNS. The CDR3 runs to 17 residues. The CDR3 nucleotides read TGTGCCAGCAGTGTACACAGTGGAGGAACTGCTAACTATGGCTACACCTTC. It translates to CASSVHSGGTANYGYTF.

In this sample, this clone turned up once. The V and J genes are TRBV5-1 and TRBJ2-1; a weak D match, TRBD2 (7 bases). V was trimmed by 1 base and J by 6 bases, leaving 11 bases between them. Looked up from germline, CDR1 is SGHRS and CDR2 is YFSETQ. The CDR3 is 14 residues long. CDR3 region: CASSLSGGFNEQFF. In DNA form, the CDR3 reads TGCGCCAGCAGCTTGTCGGGGGGCTTCAATGAGCAGTTCTTC.

V is TRBV28 and J is TRBJ2-4; D possibly corresponds to TRBD2 (5 bases). CDR1 and CDR2 from the germline V gene are MDHEN and SYDVKM. The V end was cut by 6 bases, the J end by 7 bases, with 10 bases between. The length of the CDR3 is 12 residues. CDR3 region: CASRLGGNIQYF. The CDR3 coding sequence is TGTGCCAGCAGATTGGGCGGGAACATTCAGTACTTC.

This clone has a handful of counts. The V and J genes are TRBV6-5 and TRBJ1-4; D not resolved. This CDR3 has 13 amino acids. The V end was cut by 2 bases, the J end by 6 bases, with 7 bases between. Germline CDR1 and CDR2: MNHEY and SVGAGI. The CDR3 protein is CASSYLADEKLFF. Here the CDR3 DNA reads TGTGCCAGCAGTTACCTGGCGGATGAAAAACTGTTTTTT.

This clone appeared a few times. The rearrangement links TRBV7-8 to TRBJ1-5, with D uncertain. Trimming removed 6 bases from V and 7 bases from J, with 19 bases in between. This CDR3 has 15 amino acids. Per germline, CDR1 SGHVS and CDR2 FQNEAQ. CDR3 loop: CASSYGEEGGQPQHF. In nucleotides, the CDR3 is TGTGCCAGCAGTTACGGAGAGGAGGGAGGACAGCCCCAGCATTTT.

The V gene is TRBV9, the J gene TRBJ1-2; 7 bases match TRBD1. Germline CDR1 SGDLS, CDR2 YYNGEE. The CDR3 is 13 residues long. V dropped 1 base and J dropped 8; count of bases not matched to a gene: 5. CDR3 DNA: TGTGCCAGCAGCGTAACAGGGGCGGAGGGCTACACCTTC. Amino acids: CASSVTGAEGYTF.

This clone was seen a few times. The chain has TRBV5-6 and TRBJ1-3; 9 bases fit TRBD1. With V trimmed by 4 bases and J by 4 bases, 6 bases remained unmatched. Germline-derived CDR1 and CDR2 are SGHDT and YYEEEE. The CDR3 loop spans 15 amino acids. The CDR3 loop reads CASSRKGQGGNTIYF. DNA for the CDR3: TGTGCCAGCAGCCGTAAGGGACAGGGAGGAAACACCATATATTTT.